Listed here are 25 T cell receptor beta chains from one sample, sequenced in a study of vaccination and CD4 T cells after COVID-19. The Oncomine TCR Beta short-read assay was applied to DNA of cultured CD4+ T cells. TCRdb re-analysed the PCR reads in MiXCR, keeping a single row per CDR3 protein. The table includes around 19,000 distinct CDR3 sequences, approximately 62% detected once. Treatment indicated: approximately nine-day PBMC culture with coronavirus spike peptide pools or control peptides (ViraFEST assay). Antigen specificity for these receptors is unknown. Sequencing used CD4+ T cells from blood, cultured in vitro. Receptor source: a human donor who had recovered from COVID-19.

The CDR3 is CASSLSGVANTGELFF. CDR3 nucleotides: TGTGCCAGCAGCTTAAGTGGGGTCGCGAACACCGGGGAGCTGTTTTTT. The genes are TRBV7-3 and TRBJ2-2, with D unclear. Germline CDR1 reads SGHTA; CDR2 reads FQGTGA. Trimming shortened V by 1 base and J by 0 bases, and 9 bases separated the two germline ends. This CDR3 region has 16 residues.

The rearrangement uses TRBV28 and TRBJ1-2; TRBD1 aligns across 7 bases. J lost 8 bases, V lost 4 bases, and 7 bases had no gene match. The CDR3 consists of 13 residues. Germline V CDR1 and CDR2: MDHEN, SYDVKM. As DNA, the CDR3 is TGTGCCAGCAGTTCGGACAGGACGGGGGGCTACACCTTC. Its translation is CASSSDRTGGYTF.

V gene TRBV7-2 combines with J gene TRBJ1-6; TRBD1 matches at 11 bases. After removal of 4 bases from V and 9 bases from J, the junction contained 5 bases not matched to a gene. Germline V lookup: CDR1 SGHTA, CDR2 FQGNSA. The CDR3 covers 15 residues. Here the CDR3 DNA reads TGTGCCAGCAGCTCGGGACAGGGGGGTTTTTCACCCCTCCACTTT. This gives the protein CASSSGQGGFSPLHF.

V is TRBV19 and J is TRBJ1-2; tentative D call: TRBD1 (6 bases). Trimming removed 4 bases from V and 6 bases from J, with 15 bases in between. This CDR3 has 14 residues. Germline CDR1 and CDR2: LNHDA and SQIVND (reference sequence). The CDR3 is CASSKGGGRNGYTF. CDR3 DNA: TGTGCCAGTAGTAAGGGAGGGGGTCGGAATGGCTACACCTTC.

In its sample, this clonotype was seen once. The chain employs TRBV24-1 and TRBJ1-2; D is uncertain. From germline, CDR1 is KGHDR and CDR2 SFDVKD. This CDR3 region has 13 residues. The V gene lost 4 bases and the J gene lost 2 bases, with 7 bases spanning the gap. The CDR3 DNA follows: TGTGCCACCAGTGACCTGGACAACTATGGCTACACCTTC. Amino acid sequence: CATSDLDNYGYTF.

This clonotype was counted between two and nine times. The chain recombines TRBV20-1 with TRBJ2-5; possible D gene TRBD1, 6 bases. The germline V gene has CDR1 DFQATT and CDR2 SNEGSKA (reference sequence). Trimming removed 6 bases from V and 2 bases from J, with 10 bases in between. The CDR3 is 12 amino acids. CDR3 DNA: TGCAGTGCAGCCGGACAGCAAGAGACCCAGTACTTC. Translating gives CSAAGQQETQYF.

This sequence joins TRBV27 and TRBJ2-1, with TRBD2 matching over 10 bases. The germline V gene has CDR1 MNHEY and CDR2 SMNVEV (reference sequence). The CDR3 sequence is 15 residues long. Trimming cost V 6 bases and J 8 bases; bases outside gene matches: 10. The CDR3 is CASSFTGTSAYEQFF. CDR3 DNA sequence: TGTGCCAGCAGCTTTACCGGGACTAGCGCCTATGAGCAGTTCTTC.

This chain links TRBV2 with TRBJ2-1, with 10 positions matching TRBD1. The ends lost 7 bases at V and 8 bases at J; junction bases unmatched: 14. CDR3 size: 16 residues. Germline-derived CDR1 and CDR2 are SNHLY and FYNNEI. CDR3 DNA sequence: TGTGCCAGCACCAGGGACAGGGGCTACCGTAGCCATGAGCAGTTCTTC. It encodes CASTRDRGYRSHEQFF.

This clonotype was recorded only once. This sequence joins TRBV20-1 and TRBJ2-2, with unresolved D. The length of the CDR3 is 14 residues. The germline CDR1 and CDR2 sequences are DFQATT and SNEGSKA (reference sequence). V was trimmed by 3 bases and J by 1 base, leaving 9 bases between them. Here the CDR3 reads CSAREAGNTGELFF. The CDR3 region has the DNA TGCAGTGCTAGGGAAGCCGGGAACACCGGGGAGCTGTTTTTT.

This clonotype was counted a few times. The chain couples TRBV6-1 to TRBJ1-5, with TRBD1 matching 12 bases. The CDR3 totals 13 residues. V was pared by 6 bases and J by 12 bases, with 6 bases of the junction left unmatched. The germline V gene has CDR1 MNHNS and CDR2 SASEGT. The chain's CDR3 is CASRGQGAPRQHF. DNA of the CDR3: TGTGCCAGCAGGGGACAGGGGGCCCCCCGCCAGCATTTT.

The chain joins TRBV19 to TRBJ1-1; 11 bases line up with TRBD1. This CDR3 spans 16 amino acids. The germline V gene has CDR1 LNHDA and CDR2 SQIVND (reference sequence). The V and J ends lost 6 bases and 3 bases, in that order; junction bases with no gene match: 9. The CDR3 DNA reads as TGTGCCAGTAGCTCCGGACAGGGGGCCACTTACACTGAAGCTTTCTTT. Translated: CASSSGQGATYTEAFF.

The chain employs TRBV30 and TRBJ1-2; 9 nucleotides agree with TRBD1. Germline V gives CDR1 GTSNPN, CDR2 SVGIG (reference sequence). Trimming cost V 2 bases and J 4 bases; bases outside gene matches: 11. There are 16 residues in the CDR3. The CDR3 DNA sequence: TGTGCCTGGAGTTCCCTGGGACAGGGCGGGAGCTATGGCTACACCTTC. Amino acids: CAWSSLGQGGSYGYTF.

V usage is TRBV18 and J usage is TRBJ1-5; 10 bases are a match to TRBD1. From germline, CDR1 is KGHSH and CDR2 LQKENI. There are 15 residues in the CDR3. V lost 6 bases to trimming and J lost 2 bases; unmatched junction nucleotides: 4. The CDR3 spells CASSATGGGNQPQHF. The CDR3 nucleotides are TGTGCCAGCTCGGCGACAGGGGGCGGCAATCAGCCCCAGCATTTT.

The chain employs TRBV12-5 and TRBJ1-1; 10 positions match TRBD1. V gave up 6 bases and J gave up 1 base; unmatched junction bases: 5. Germline-derived CDR1 and CDR2 are LGHNT and FRNRAP. This CDR3 spans 15 amino acids. The CDR3 sequence: CASGPGTGANTEAFF. The CDR3 coding sequence is TGTGCTAGTGGCCCCGGGACAGGGGCGAACACTGAAGCTTTCTTT.

J is TRBJ1-5 and V is TRBV6-2 or TRBV6-3, with 8 nucleotides matching TRBD1. V was pared by 5 bases and J by 4 bases, with 4 bases of the junction left unmatched. This CDR3 comprises 14 residues. The V gene's germline CDR1 is MNHEY and CDR2 SVGEGT. Here the CDR3 DNA reads TGTGCCAGCAGTCGCGGACAGGGAAATCAGCCCCAGCATTTT. The encoded protein is CASSRGQGNQPQHF.

This chain links TRBV19 with TRBJ1-1; 7 bases match TRBD1. This CDR3 is 15 amino acids long. The V and J ends lost 7 bases and 0 bases, in that order; junction bases with no gene match: 8. Germline V CDR1 and CDR2: LNHDA, SQIVND (reference sequence). CDR3 protein: CASTWPGTVNTEAFF. The CDR3 nucleotides read TGTGCCAGTACGTGGCCCGGGACAGTGAACACTGAAGCTTTCTTT.

V usage is TRBV7-6 and J usage is TRBJ1-2; no clear D gene. This CDR3 region has 14 residues. Germline CDR1 and CDR2: SGHVS and FNYEAQ. V was cut by 1 base and J by 2 bases, with 8 bases left in between. In nucleotides, the CDR3 is TGTGCCAGCAGCTTAGGAGGAATAAACTATGGCTACACCTTC. Its protein product is CASSLGGINYGYTF.

The rearrangement uses TRBV20-1 and TRBJ1-2; no clear D. V was trimmed by 1 base and J by 1 base, leaving 7 bases between them. The germline V gene has CDR1 DFQATT and CDR2 SNEGSKA (reference sequence). This CDR3 spans 13 amino acids. CDR3 DNA: TGCAGTGCTAGAGTTGGTGGTAACTATGGCTACACCTTC. Translated, it gives CSARVGGNYGYTF.

The chain couples TRBV7-2 to TRBJ2-3; D gene unclear. Germline V gene sequence: CDR1 SGHTA, CDR2 FQGNSA. With 6 bases removed from V and 0 bases from J, the gap between germline ends came to 7 bases. The CDR3 is made up of 13 amino acids. The CDR3 bases are TGTGCCAGCAGGGTACCAAGCACAGATACGCAGTATTTT. Encoded protein: CASRVPSTDTQYF. Combining the CDR3 with reference TRBV7-2 and TRBJ2-3 gives the whole variable domain GAGVSQSPSNKVTEKGKDVELRCDPISGHTALYWYRQSLGQGLEFLIYFQGNSAPDKSGLPSDRFSAERTGGSVSTLTIQRTQQEDSAVYLCASRVPSTDTQYFGPGTRLTVL.

This sequence joins TRBV2 and TRBJ2-1; 12 bases fit TRBD2. V was pared by 3 bases and J by 7 bases, with 7 bases of the junction left unmatched. The CDR3 runs to 16 residues. Germline assignment: CDR1 SNHLY and CDR2 FYNNEI. CDR3 protein: CASSESASGGANEQFF. DNA of the CDR3: TGTGCCAGCAGTGAGTCCGCTAGCGGGGGGGCTAATGAGCAGTTCTTC.

The chain carries TRBV7-9 and TRBJ1-1; TRBD1 might be the D (5 bases). Germline-derived CDR1 and CDR2 are SEHNR and FQNEAQ (reference sequence). The germline V and J ends were trimmed by 3 bases and 6 bases, with 11 bases remaining between them. The CDR3 contains 13 residues. The CDR3 region is CASSLEQGSEAFF. CDR3 coding DNA: TGTGCCAGCAGCTTGGAGCAGGGCTCTGAAGCTTTCTTT.

The chain joins TRBV12-3 or TRBV12-4 to TRBJ1-2; no clear D gene. The germline V and J ends were trimmed by 8 bases and 7 bases, with 14 bases remaining between them. The CDR3 contains 12 residues. The CDR3 DNA reads TGTGCCAGCGGCCCGGAGGGATCTGGCTACACCTTC. Amino acid sequence: CASGPEGSGYTF.

This clonotype was seen more than once but under ten times. The chain uses TRBV7-8 and TRBJ1-2, with unresolved D. Germline loops: CDR1 SGHVS, CDR2 FQNEAQ. V lost 1 base and J lost 2, with 8 bases in between. The CDR3 loop spans 14 amino acids. The CDR3 protein is CASSLESRNYGYTF. CDR3 nucleotide sequence: TGTGCCAGCAGCTTAGAATCGAGAAACTATGGCTACACCTTC.

The genes are TRBV11-2 and TRBJ1-1; D gene unclear. Germline V gene lookup returns CDR1 SGHAT and CDR2 FQNNGV. Trimming pared 3 bases from V and 1 base from J, leaving 6 bases between. The CDR3 totals 13 residues. The CDR3 DNA sequence: TGTGCCAGCAGCTTCGCCGGGAACACTGAAGCTTTCTTT. The encoded protein is CASSFAGNTEAFF.

The chain uses TRBV7-3 and TRBJ1-6, with D hard to call. CDR3 length equals 15 residues. V lost 1 base and J lost 7, with 11 bases in between. Looked up from germline, CDR1 is SGHTA and CDR2 is FQGTGA. Written as DNA, the CDR3 is TGTGCCAGCAGCTTAAACTCCTTGGGGAATTCACCCCTCCACTTT. Protein product: CASSLNSLGNSPLHF.